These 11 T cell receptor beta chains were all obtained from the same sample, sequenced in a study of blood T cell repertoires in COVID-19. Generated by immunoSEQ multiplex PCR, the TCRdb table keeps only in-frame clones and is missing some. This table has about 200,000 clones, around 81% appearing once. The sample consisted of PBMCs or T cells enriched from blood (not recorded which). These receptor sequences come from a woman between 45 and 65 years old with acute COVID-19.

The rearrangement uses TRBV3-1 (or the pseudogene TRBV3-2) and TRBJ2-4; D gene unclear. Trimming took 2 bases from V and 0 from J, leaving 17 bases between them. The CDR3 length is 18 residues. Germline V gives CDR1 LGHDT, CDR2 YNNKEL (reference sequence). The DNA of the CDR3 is TGTGCCAGCAGCCAAAAGCACTCACCCGGTCTAGCCAAAAACATTCAGTACTTC. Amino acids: CASSQKHSPGLAKNIQYF.

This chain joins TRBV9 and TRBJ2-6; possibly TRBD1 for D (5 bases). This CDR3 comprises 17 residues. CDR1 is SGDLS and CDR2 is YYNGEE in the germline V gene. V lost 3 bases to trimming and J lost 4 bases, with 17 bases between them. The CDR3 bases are TGTGCCAGCAGCGCCCAGACAGCTTTGGGGGGGGCCAACGTCCTGACTTTC. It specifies CASSAQTALGGANVLTF.

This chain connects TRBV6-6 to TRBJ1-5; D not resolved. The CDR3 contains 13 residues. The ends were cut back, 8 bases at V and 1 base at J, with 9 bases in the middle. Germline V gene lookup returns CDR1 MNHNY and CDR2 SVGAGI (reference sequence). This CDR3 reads CASLRESNQPQHF. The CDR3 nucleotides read TGTGCCAGCCTCCGCGAGAGCAATCAGCCCCAGCATTTT.

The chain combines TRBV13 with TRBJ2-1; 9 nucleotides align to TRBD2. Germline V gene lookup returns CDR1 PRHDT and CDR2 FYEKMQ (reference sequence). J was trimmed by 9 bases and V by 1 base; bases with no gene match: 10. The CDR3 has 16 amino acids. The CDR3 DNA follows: TGTGCCAGCAGCTTAGCCGTTGGCGGGGGGGAGGGTGAGCAGTTCTTC. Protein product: CASSLAVGGGEGEQFF. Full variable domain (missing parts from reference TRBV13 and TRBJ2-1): AAGVIQSPRHLIKEKRETATLKCYPIPRHDTVYWYQQGPGQDPQFLISFYEKMQSDKGSIPDRFSAQQFSDYHSELNMSSLELGDSALYFCASSLAVGGGEGEQFFGPGTRLTVL.

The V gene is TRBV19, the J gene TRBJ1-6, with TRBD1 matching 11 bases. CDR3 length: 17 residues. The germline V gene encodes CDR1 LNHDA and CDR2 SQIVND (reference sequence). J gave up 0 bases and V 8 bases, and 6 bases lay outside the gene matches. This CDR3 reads CASGGQGAHSYNSPLHF. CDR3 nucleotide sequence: TGTGCCAGTGGAGGACAGGGGGCCCACTCCTATAATTCACCCCTCCACTTT.

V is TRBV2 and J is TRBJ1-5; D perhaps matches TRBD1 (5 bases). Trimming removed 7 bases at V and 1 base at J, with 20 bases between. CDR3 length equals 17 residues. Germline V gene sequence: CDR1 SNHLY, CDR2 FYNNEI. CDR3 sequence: CASNPRDSPGSNQPQHF. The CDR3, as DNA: TGTGCCAGCAATCCCAGGGATTCCCCAGGAAGCAATCAGCCCCAGCATTTT. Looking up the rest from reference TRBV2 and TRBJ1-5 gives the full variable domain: EPEVTQTPSHQVTQMGQEVILRCVPISNHLYFYWYRQILGQKVEFLVSFYNNEISEKSEIFDDQFSVERPDGSNFTLKIRSTKLEDSAMYFCASNPRDSPGSNQPQHFGDGTRLSIL.

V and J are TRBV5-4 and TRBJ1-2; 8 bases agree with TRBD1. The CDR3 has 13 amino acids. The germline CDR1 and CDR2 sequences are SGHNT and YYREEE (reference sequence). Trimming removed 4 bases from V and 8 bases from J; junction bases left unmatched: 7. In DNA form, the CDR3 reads TGTGCCAGCAGCCTGGACAGGGCTTCCGGCTACACCTTC. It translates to CASSLDRASGYTF.

The CDR3 DNA is TGCGCCAGCAGCACCGGACAGTGGGGCTATGGCTACACCTTC. Its translation is CASSTGQWGYGYTF. The chain links TRBV5-1 to TRBJ1-2; possible D gene TRBD1, 6 bases. V lost 4 bases, J lost 4 bases, and 14 bases lay in between. The CDR3 sequence is 14 residues long. Per germline, CDR1 SGHRS and CDR2 YFSETQ. Full variable domain (missing parts from reference TRBV5-1 and TRBJ1-2): KAGVTQTPRYLIKTRGQQVTLSCSPISGHRSVSWYQQTPGQGLQFLFEYFSETQRNKGNFPGRFSGRQFSNSRSEMNVSTLELGDSALYLCASSTGQWGYGYTFGSGTRLTVV.

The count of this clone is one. CDR3 protein: CASSQETTLNTEAFF. The CDR3 DNA is TGCGCCAGCAGCCAAGAGACAACCCTGAACACTGAAGCTTTCTTT. This chain links TRBV4-3 with TRBJ1-1, with no clear D. The CDR3 is made up of 15 amino acids. Germline CDR1 is LGHNA and CDR2 is YSLEER. V was shortened by 0 bases and J by 0 bases, with 8 bases between the two germline ends.

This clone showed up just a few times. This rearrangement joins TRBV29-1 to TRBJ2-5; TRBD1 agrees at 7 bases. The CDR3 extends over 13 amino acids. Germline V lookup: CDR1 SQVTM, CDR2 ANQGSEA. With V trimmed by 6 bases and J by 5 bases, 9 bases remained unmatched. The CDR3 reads CSVNRGLGETQYF. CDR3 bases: TGCAGCGTGAACAGGGGTTTAGGGGAGACCCAGTACTTC.

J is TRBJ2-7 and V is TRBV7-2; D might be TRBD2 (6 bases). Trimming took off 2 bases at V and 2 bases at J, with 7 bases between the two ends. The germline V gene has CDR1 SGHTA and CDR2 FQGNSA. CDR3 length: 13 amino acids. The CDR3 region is CASSLKRAYEQYF. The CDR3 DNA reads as TGTGCCAGCAGCTTAAAGCGGGCCTACGAGCAGTACTTC.